Presented here are 21 T cell receptor beta chains from one specimen sequenced in a study of cytomegalovirus exposure and HLA in healthy donors. The PCR made use of 60 Vbeta and 13 Jbeta primers. The table came from immunoSEQ multiplex PCR; TCRdb's copy has only in-frame clones and leaves some out. Here the sample spans 200,000 or so clones, 70% to 80% being singletons. Sequencing was performed on PBMCs. The origin of the receptors is a girl aged 2 to 10 in good health and CMV-seronegative.

The V call is TRBV12-5, the J call TRBJ1-3; perhaps TRBD1 as D (5 bases). There are 16 residues in the CDR3. Trimming shortened V by 1 base and J by 0 bases, and 10 bases separated the two germline ends. Germline lookup yields CDR1 LGHNT and CDR2 FRNRAP. CDR3 loop: CASGLGGRGSGNTIYF. Written as DNA, the CDR3 is TGTGCTAGTGGTTTGGGGGGGAGGGGCTCTGGAAACACCATATATTTT. Full variable domain (outside the CDR3, taken from reference TRBV12-5 and TRBJ1-3): DARVTQTPRHKVTEMGQEVTMRCQPILGHNTVFWYRQTMMQGLELLAYFRNRAPLDDSGMPKDRFSAEMPDATLATLKIQPSEPRDSAVYFCASGLGGRGSGNTIYFGEGSWLTVV.

The rearrangement joins TRBV11-2 to TRBJ1-3, with D uncertain. There are 13 residues in the CDR3. Germline assignment: CDR1 SGHAT and CDR2 FQNNGV. Trimming took 4 bases from V and 0 from J, leaving 4 bases between them. The CDR3 region has the DNA TGTGCCAGCAGCTCCCGCTCTGGAAACACCATATATTTT. Its translation: CASSSRSGNTIYF.

This clone came up a few times. V usage is TRBV6-1 and J usage is TRBJ1-1; 7 bases fit TRBD1. The CDR3 totals 15 residues. V gave up 1 base and J gave up 0 bases; unmatched junction bases: 2. Germline loops: CDR1 MNHNS, CDR2 SASEGT. Here the CDR3 reads CASSEGTGVNTEAFF. The CDR3 DNA is TGTGCCAGCAGTGAAGGTACAGGGGTGAACACTGAAGCTTTCTTT.

The rearrangement uses TRBV4-2 and TRBJ1-6; perhaps TRBD1 as D (6 bases). The V and J ends lost 0 bases and 7 bases respectively, with 16 bases between them. Looked up from germline, CDR1 is LGHNA and CDR2 is YNFKEQ. The CDR3 totals 17 residues. The CDR3 sequence is CASSQDLADSWNSPLHF. The CDR3 nucleotides are TGTGCCAGCAGCCAAGATCTCGCGGACAGTTGGAATTCACCCCTCCACTTT.

The V gene is TRBV6-5, the J gene TRBJ2-1; perhaps TRBD1 as D (6 bases). V was shortened by 7 bases and J by 7 bases, with 17 bases between the two germline ends. CDR3 length equals 14 residues. Germline CDR1 is MNHEY and CDR2 is SVGAGI. CDR3: CASTPQGTTNEQFF. DNA for the CDR3: TGTGCCAGCACCCCACAGGGAACGACGAATGAGCAGTTCTTC.

V and J are TRBV5-1 and TRBJ2-1; the D gene is possibly TRBD2 (6 bases). The ends were cut back, 5 bases at V and 2 bases at J, with 11 bases in the middle. CDR3 length: 14 residues. The germline V gene has CDR1 SGHRS and CDR2 YFSETQ. CDR3 sequence: CASRGTDPYNEQFF. CDR3 bases: TGCGCCAGCAGGGGGACTGATCCCTACAATGAGCAGTTCTTC.

The CDR3 DNA reads TGTGCCAGCAGCTTTTCGTATGGGAGATACCAAGAGACCCAGTACTTC. Translating gives CASSFSYGRYQETQYF. The gene calls are TRBV7-9 and TRBJ2-5, with a weak D call TRBD2 (5 bases). V gave up 3 bases and J gave up 0 bases, with 14 bases separating them. The CDR3 length is 16 residues. From germline, CDR1 is SEHNR and CDR2 FQNEAQ (reference sequence).

The chain recombines TRBV25-1 with TRBJ1-4; 8 bases map to TRBD1. The CDR3 runs 14 residues. The germline CDR1 and CDR2 sequences are MGHDK and SYGVNS. The ends lost 6 bases at V and 5 bases at J; junction bases unmatched: 5. The CDR3 nucleotides read TGTGCCAGCAGAGGACAGGGCCAGAATGAAAAACTGTTTTTT. Its translation is CASRGQGQNEKLFF.

CDR3 nucleotides: TGTGCCATCAGTGAGTGGACAGGGCGAGGGCTAGATACGCAGTATTTT. This translates into CAISEWTGRGLDTQYF. J is TRBJ2-3 and V is TRBV10-3; 8 nucleotides agree with TRBD1. Losses at the gene ends were 1 base for V and 5 bases for J; bases not matched to a gene: 8. This CDR3 spans 16 amino acids. The germline V gene has CDR1 ENHRY and CDR2 SYGVKD.

This chain links TRBV5-1 with TRBJ2-2, with 9 bases that match TRBD1. The germline V gene encodes CDR1 SGHRS and CDR2 YFSETQ. V trimming: 2 bases; J trimming: 7 bases; junction bases outside the gene matches: 6. The CDR3 sequence is 15 residues long. In DNA, the CDR3 is TGCGCCAGCAGCTTCAGGACAGGGGTGAACGGGGAGCTGTTTTTT. As protein: CASSFRTGVNGELFF.

Concerning this clone itself: Other DNA sequences within the sample encode an identical CDR3. The CDR3 DNA sequence: TGCGCCAGCAGCTTCGGCGGGAACACTGAAGCTTTCTTT. It translates to CASSFGGNTEAFF. The chain combines TRBV5-1 with TRBJ1-1; the D is unclear. Germline V gene data show CDR1 as SGHRS and CDR2 as YFSETQ. V lost 2 bases to trimming and J lost 1 base, with 6 bases between them. CDR3 length: 13 residues. The variable domain in full, completed from reference TRBV5-1 and TRBJ1-1, reads KAGVTQTPRYLIKTRGQQVTLSCSPISGHRSVSWYQQTPGQGLQFLFEYFSETQRNKGNFPGRFSGRQFSNSRSEMNVSTLELGDSALYLCASSFGGNTEAFFGQGTRLTVV.

This clone was counted between two and nine times. The chain recombines TRBV11-2 with TRBJ2-1, with 9 bases aligning to TRBD1. CDR1 SGHAT and CDR2 FQNNGV come from the germline V gene. The CDR3 consists of 15 residues. V was pared by 7 bases and J by 2 bases, with 6 bases of the junction left unmatched. The CDR3 sequence is CASNLGQGTYNEQFF. The CDR3 DNA follows: TGTGCCAGCAACTTGGGACAGGGTACCTACAATGAGCAGTTCTTC.

The genes are TRBV27 and TRBJ2-7; 7 nucleotides match TRBD2. CDR3 size: 14 residues. CDR1 is MNHEY and CDR2 is SMNVEV in the germline V gene (reference sequence). J gave up 1 base and V 8 bases, and 8 bases lay outside the gene matches. The chain's CDR3 is CASRRLAESYEQYF. Here the CDR3 DNA reads TGTGCCAGCCGTCGTCTAGCGGAATCCTACGAGCAGTACTTC.

V is TRBV7-9 and J is TRBJ1-3; D remains ambiguous. Trimming stripped 3 bases from V and 0 bases from J, with 9 bases between. This CDR3 is 15 amino acids long. Germline values: CDR1 SEHNR, CDR2 FQNEAQ (reference sequence). This CDR3 reads CASSLYTSSGNTIYF. CDR3 bases: TGTGCCAGCAGCTTGTACACAAGCTCTGGAAACACCATATATTTT.

The gene calls are TRBV10-2 and TRBJ2-4, with 9 bases aligning to TRBD2. The CDR3 consists of 13 residues. The V segment lost 6 bases and the J segment 6 bases; nucleotides outside the gene matches: 3. The germline V gene has CDR1 WSHSY and CDR2 SAAADI. The CDR3 loop reads CASRAGGPNIQYF. The CDR3 coding sequence is TGCGCCAGCAGGGCGGGAGGGCCAAACATTCAGTACTTC.

The chain employs TRBV10-3 and TRBJ1-4, with D tentatively TRBD1 (5 bases). V was cut by 2 bases and J by 0 bases, with 10 bases left in between. CDR1 is ENHRY and CDR2 is SYGVKD in the germline V gene. There are 16 residues in the CDR3. This chain's CDR3 is CAISEGRGATNEKLFF. The CDR3 DNA is TGTGCCATCAGTGAGGGGAGGGGAGCAACTAATGAAAAACTGTTTTTT.

The rearrangement links TRBV5-1 to TRBJ2-3; D ambiguous. CDR1 SGHRS and CDR2 YFSETQ come from the germline V gene. The V end was cut by 4 bases, the J end by 0 bases, with 3 bases between. The CDR3 runs to 12 residues. CDR3 bases: TGCGCCAGCAGCCTCAGCACAGATACGCAGTATTTT. Protein sequence: CASSLSTDTQYF.

The gene calls are TRBV11-2 and TRBJ2-5; 11 nucleotides line up with TRBD1. Per the germline V gene, CDR1 is SGHAT and CDR2 is FQNNGV. The CDR3 covers 15 residues. V dropped 5 bases and J dropped 3; count of bases not matched to a gene: 5. CDR3: CASSMGQGEEETQYF. Here the CDR3 DNA reads TGTGCCAGCAGCATGGGACAGGGGGAAGAAGAGACCCAGTACTTC.

The chain carries TRBV19 and TRBJ1-2, with D possibly being TRBD1 (5 bases). V was pared by 1 base and J by 6 bases, with 12 bases between. CDR1 is LNHDA and CDR2 is SQIVND in the germline V gene (reference sequence). There are 14 residues in the CDR3. CDR3 bases: TGTGCCAGTAGTATAGCAGCAGGGAAGGATGGCTACACCTTC. Translation: CASSIAAGKDGYTF.

The chain employs TRBV12-5 and TRBJ2-1, with D perhaps TRBD2 (6 bases). Trimming stripped 5 bases from V and 2 bases from J, with 13 bases between. The CDR3 covers 15 residues. Germline lookup yields CDR1 LGHNT and CDR2 FRNRAP. The CDR3 DNA reads TGTGCTAGTGGTCACGGGACTCTTACCTACAATGAGCAGTTCTTC. This codes for CASGHGTLTYNEQFF.

V is TRBV5-1 and J is TRBJ2-5, with 9 bases that match TRBD2. The tail of the sequence fits TRBJ2-7 better, so the J call may be wrong. The CDR3 has 15 residues. Looked up from germline, CDR1 is SGHRS and CDR2 is YFSETQ. The CDR3 here is CASSLELAGLDEQYF. CDR3 sequence (DNA): TGCGCCAGCAGCTTGGAGCTAGCGGGACTCGACGAGCAGTACTTC.